The T cell receptor (beta chain) under discussion was sequenced for a study of T-cell memory formation after mild COVID-19. Study-wide findings and caveats: Clones which contracted sat mainly in CM and EM if CD4+, and in EMRA if CD8+. A second wave expanding day 15 to 37 was CD4+-biased; contracting clones were balanced. The second-wave clones peaking on day 37 were not confirmed as SARS-CoV-2-specific.

It was 5'RACE with constant-segment primers that produced the TCR alpha and TCR beta cDNA libraries, which carried sample barcodes and UMIs. TCRdb independently ran MiXCR on the 5' RACE reads; one entry per CDR3 protein. Of some 450,000 distinct CDR3 sequences in the sample, about 19% were seen once. CDR1 MNHEY and CDR2 SVGEGT come from the germline V gene. The CDR3 spans 12 residues. V was trimmed by 8 bases and J by 9 bases, leaving 14 bases between them. This clonotype has a handful of counts. Its specificity is unknown. Sequencing was carried out using PBMCs or a T cell subset sorted from them (not recorded which). The chain uses TRBV6-2 or TRBV6-3 and TRBJ2-4; no clear D gene. The clonotype comes from an adult woman who had mild COVID-19 (a few samples of this study predate the infection). Cell type and time point are not known. CDR3 in DNA: TGTGCCAGCGCCGAAGACCGTAGCATTCAGTACTTC. It encodes CASAEDRSIQYF.